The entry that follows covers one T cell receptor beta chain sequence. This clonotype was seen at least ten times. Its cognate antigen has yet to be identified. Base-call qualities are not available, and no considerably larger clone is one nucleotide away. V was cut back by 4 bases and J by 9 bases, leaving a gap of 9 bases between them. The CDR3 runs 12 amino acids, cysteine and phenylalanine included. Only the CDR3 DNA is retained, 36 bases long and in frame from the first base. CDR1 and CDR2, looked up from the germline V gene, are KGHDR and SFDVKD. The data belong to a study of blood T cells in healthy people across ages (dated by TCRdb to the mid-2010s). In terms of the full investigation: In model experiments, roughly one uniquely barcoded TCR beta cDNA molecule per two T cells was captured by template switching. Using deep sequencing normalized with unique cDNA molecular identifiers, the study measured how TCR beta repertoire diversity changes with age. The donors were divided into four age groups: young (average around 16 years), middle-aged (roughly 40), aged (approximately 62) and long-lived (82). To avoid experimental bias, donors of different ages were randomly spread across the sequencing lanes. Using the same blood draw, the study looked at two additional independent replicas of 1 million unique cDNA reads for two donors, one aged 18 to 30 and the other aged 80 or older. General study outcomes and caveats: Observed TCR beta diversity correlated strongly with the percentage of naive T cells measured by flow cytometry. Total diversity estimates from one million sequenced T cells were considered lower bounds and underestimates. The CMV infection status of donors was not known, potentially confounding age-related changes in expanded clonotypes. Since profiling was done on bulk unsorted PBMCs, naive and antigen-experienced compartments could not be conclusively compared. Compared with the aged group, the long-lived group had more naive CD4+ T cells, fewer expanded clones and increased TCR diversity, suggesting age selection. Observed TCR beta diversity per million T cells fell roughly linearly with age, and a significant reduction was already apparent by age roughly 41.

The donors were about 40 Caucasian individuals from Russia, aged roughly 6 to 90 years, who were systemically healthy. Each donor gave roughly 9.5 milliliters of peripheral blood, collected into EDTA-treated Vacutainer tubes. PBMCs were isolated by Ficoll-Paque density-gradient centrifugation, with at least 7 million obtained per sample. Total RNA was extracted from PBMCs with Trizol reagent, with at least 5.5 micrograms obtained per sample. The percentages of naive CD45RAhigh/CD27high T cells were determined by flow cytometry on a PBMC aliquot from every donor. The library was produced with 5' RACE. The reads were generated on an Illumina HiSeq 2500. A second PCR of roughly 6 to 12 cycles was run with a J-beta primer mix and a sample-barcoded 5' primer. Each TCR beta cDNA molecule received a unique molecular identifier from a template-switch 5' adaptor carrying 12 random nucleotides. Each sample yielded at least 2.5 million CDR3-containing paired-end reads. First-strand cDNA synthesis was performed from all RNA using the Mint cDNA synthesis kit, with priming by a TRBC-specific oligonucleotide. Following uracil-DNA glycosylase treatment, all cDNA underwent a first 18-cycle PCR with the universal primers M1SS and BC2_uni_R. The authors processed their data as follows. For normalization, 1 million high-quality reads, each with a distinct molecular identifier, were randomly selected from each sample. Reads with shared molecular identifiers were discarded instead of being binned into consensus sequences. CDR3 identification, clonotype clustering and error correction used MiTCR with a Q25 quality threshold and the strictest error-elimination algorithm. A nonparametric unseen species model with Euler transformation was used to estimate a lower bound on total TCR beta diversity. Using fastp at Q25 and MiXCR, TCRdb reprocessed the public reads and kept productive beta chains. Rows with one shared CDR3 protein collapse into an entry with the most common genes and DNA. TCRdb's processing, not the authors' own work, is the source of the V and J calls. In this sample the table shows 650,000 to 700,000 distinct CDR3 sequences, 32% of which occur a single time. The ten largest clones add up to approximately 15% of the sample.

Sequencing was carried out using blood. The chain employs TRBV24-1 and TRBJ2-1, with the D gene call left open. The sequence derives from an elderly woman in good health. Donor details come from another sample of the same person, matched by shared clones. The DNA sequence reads TGTGCCACCAGTGAAGCCCTAGGTGAGCAGTTCTTC. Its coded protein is CATSEALGEQFF.